Listed below are T cell receptor beta chains from one sample, sequenced in a study of T-cell memory formation after mild COVID-19. From the 5' RACE reads, TCRdb called clonotypes with MiXCR, one entry per CDR3 protein. Counted here are 300,000 to 400,000 distinct CDR3 sequences, approximately 15% occurring once; the ten biggest clones make up under 25%. Sequencing was performed on PBMCs or a T cell subset sorted from them (not recorded which). The receptors stem from a man aged 18 to 29 who had mild COVID-19 (a few samples of this study predate the infection). Cell type and time point are not known. Both conserved end residues are part of each CDR3. D genes are given only for firm matches. Rows give clone size only sometimes, using once, few, many, or a class for an expanded clone.

NA	TRBV12-3/TRBV12-4	NA	TRBJ2-5	CASRDGPRETQYF	TGTGCCAGTAGGGACGGTCCACGGGAGACCCAGTACTTC
TRBD1	TRBV6-2/TRBV6-3	NA	TRBJ2-7	CASSLPFGTGGLFEQYF	TGTGCCAGCAGTCTACCCTTCGGGACAGGAGGTTTATTCGAGCAGTACTTC
NA	TRBV6-5	few	TRBJ1-6	CASSYRREFSPLHF	TGTGCCAGCAGTTACCGCCGGGAGTTTTCACCCCTCCACTTT
TRBD1	TRBV7-9	NA	TRBJ2-7	CASSPGTGYSYEQYF	TGTGCCAGCAGCCCCGGGACAGGGTATTCCTACGAGCAGTACTTC
NA	TRBV6-6	once	TRBJ2-2	CASSYLGLQNTGELFF	TGTGCCAGCAGTTACTTGGGACTTCAAAACACCGGGGAGCTGTTTTTT
NA	TRBV12-3/TRBV12-4	NA	TRBJ2-3	CASSFGTGAGTQYF	TGTGCCAGCAGTTTCGGGACGGGGGCAGGTACGCAGTATTTT
TRBD1	TRBV6-2/TRBV6-3	many	TRBJ1-5	CASSYSVTGGTGQPQHF	TGTGCCAGCAGTTACTCTGTGACAGGGGGCACCGGGCAGCCCCAGCATTTT
NA	TRBV4-1	NA	TRBJ2-2	CASSQVRGVNTGEMFF	TGCGCCAGCAGCCAAGTGAGGGGTGTAAACACCGGGGAGATGTTTTTT
TRBD2	TRBV7-3	few	TRBJ2-5	CASSLSRTSGETQYF	TGTGCCAGCAGCTTAAGTCGGACTAGCGGGGAGACCCAGTACTTC
TRBD2	TRBV4-2	few	TRBJ2-5	CASSQDKGASGTTQYF	TGTGCCAGCAGCCAAGATAAGGGGGCTAGCGGGACGACCCAGTACTTC
NA	TRBV12-5	few	TRBJ1-3	CASDGDWTHSGNTIYF	TGTGCTAGTGACGGAGATTGGACCCACTCTGGAAACACCATATATTTT
NA	TRBV4-1	NA	TRBJ1-5	CASSQVQGGGQPQHF	TGCGCCAGCAGCCAAGTTCAGGGCGGAGGTCAGCCCCAGCATTTT
NA	TRBV10-3	few	TRBJ2-3	CAISEKGGTDTQYF	TGTGCCATCAGTGAAAAGGGGGGGACAGATACGCAGTATTTT
NA	TRBV5-1	NA	TRBJ1-1	CASSSHGGATEAFF	TGCGCCAGCAGCTCCCACGGGGGGGCTACTGAAGCTTTCTTT
NA	TRBV7-2	few	TRBJ1-1	CASSLGRGRSEAFF	TGTGCCAGCAGCTTAGGAAGGGGGAGGTCTGAAGCTTTCTTT
NA	TRBV7-9	NA	TRBJ1-6	CASSLAGADSPLHF	TGTGCCAGCAGCTTAGCAGGTGCTGATTCACCCCTCCACTTT
TRBD1	TRBV7-2	NA	TRBJ1-1	CASSSRQGLPFF	TGTGCCAGCAGCTCACGACAGGGTCTGCCTTTCTTT
NA	TRBV18	NA	TRBJ2-7	CASSPRTGEQYF	TGTGCCAGCTCACCCCGGACGGGGGAGCAGTACTTC
TRBD2	TRBV20-1	few	TRBJ2-7	CSARPVTSAYEQYF	TGCAGTGCTAGACCCGTGACTAGCGCGTACGAGCAGTACTTC
TRBD1	TRBV11-3	NA	TRBJ2-5	CASRRTGYRQETQYF	TGTGCCAGCAGACGGACAGGGTATCGCCAAGAGACCCAGTACTTC
TRBD1	TRBV7-9	few	TRBJ2-5	CASTVGTEGTQYF	TGTGCCAGCACCGTGGGGACAGAGGGGACCCAGTACTTC
NA	TRBV2	few	TRBJ2-3	CASRPRADTQYF	TGTGCCAGCAGGCCCAGGGCGGATACGCAGTATTTT
NA	TRBV12-3/TRBV12-4	NA	TRBJ2-1	CASSKRSPYNEQFF	TGTGCCAGCAGTAAGCGATCACCGTACAATGAGCAGTTCTTC
NA	TRBV6-6	NA	TRBJ2-7	CASSYAAGGKREQYF	TGTGCCAGCAGTTACGCGGCAGGTGGGAAGAGAGAGCAGTACTTC
NA	TRBV25-1	few	TRBJ1-6	CASSPVVPGLYSPLHF	TGTGCCAGCAGCCCGGTCGTGCCGGGCCTTTATTCACCCCTCCACTTT
TRBD1	TRBV7-9	few	TRBJ2-4	CASSLVPGQENIQYF	TGTGCCAGCAGCTTAGTACCGGGACAGGAAAACATTCAGTACTTC
TRBD1	TRBV4-3	few	TRBJ1-1	CASSQDNRGTEAFF	TGCGCCAGCAGCCAAGACAACAGGGGCACTGAAGCTTTCTTT
TRBD1	TRBV4-1	few	TRBJ1-1	CASSQSDRDTEAFF	TGCGCCAGCAGCCAGTCAGACAGGGACACTGAAGCTTTCTTT
NA	TRBV4-2	few	TRBJ2-1	CASSGRDNEQFF	TGTGCCAGCAGCGGGCGGGACAATGAGCAGTTCTTC
TRBD2	TRBV6-5	few	TRBJ2-7	CASSYLAGAYEQYF	TGTGCCAGCAGTTATTTAGCGGGAGCCTACGAGCAGTACTTC
NA	TRBV19	NA	TRBJ2-3	CASSTLQGLTDTQYF	TGTGCCAGTAGTACTCTACAGGGCCTCACAGATACGCAGTATTTT
NA	TRBV7-3	many	TRBJ2-3	CASSLISAITSTDTQYF	TGTGCCAGCAGCTTAATCTCGGCTATCACTAGCACAGATACGCAGTATTTT
NA	TRBV3-1	few	TRBJ2-4	CASSLNRVAKNIQYF	TGTGCCAGCAGCCTAAACAGGGTCGCCAAAAACATTCAGTACTTC
NA	TRBV7-9	few	TRBJ1-3	CASSLDGGNTIYF	TGTGCCAGCAGCTTGGACGGTGGAAACACCATATATTTT
NA	TRBV7-2	NA	TRBJ2-1	CASSISGRSYNEQFF	TGTGCCAGCAGCATTAGCGGCCGCTCCTACAATGAGCAGTTCTTC
NA	TRBV7-8	NA	TRBJ2-5	CASSRWGVEETQYF	TGTGCCAGCAGTAGGTGGGGGGTAGAAGAGACCCAGTACTTC
NA	TRBV24-1	NA	TRBJ2-3	CATSDWGLTQYF	TGTGCCACCAGTGATTGGGGCCTTACGCAGTATTTT
NA	TRBV20-1	few	TRBJ2-5	CSARFRAGAPPTQYF	TGCAGTGCTAGGTTCAGGGCGGGGGCCCCCCCGACCCAGTACTTC
TRBD1	TRBV3-1	few	TRBJ2-1	CASSRTGGEYNEQFF	TGTGCCAGCAGCCGGACAGGGGGCGAGTACAATGAGCAGTTCTTC
NA	TRBV20-1	few	TRBJ1-1	CSARRQGKAFF	TGCAGTGCTAGAAGGCAGGGAAAGGCTTTCTTT
TRBD2	TRBV20-1	NA	TRBJ2-7	CSASPTGRGAYEQYF	TGCAGTGCTAGCCCCACCGGCCGGGGGGCCTACGAGCAGTACTTC
NA	TRBV29-1	NA	TRBJ2-1	CSEGTYNEQFF	TGCAGCGAGGGGACCTACAATGAGCAGTTCTTC
TRBD1	TRBV7-9	few	TRBJ1-2	CASSLLGTGNYGYTF	TGTGCCAGCAGCCTGTTGGGGACAGGGAACTATGGCTACACCTTC
NA	TRBV18	NA	TRBJ1-2	CASSSTWGDYGYTF	TGTGCCAGCTCATCGACCTGGGGGGACTATGGCTACACCTTC
NA	TRBV5-5	many	TRBJ2-3	CASGDVAGDTQYF	TGTGCCAGCGGAGACGTGGCGGGAGATACGCAGTATTTT
NA	TRBV18	NA	TRBJ1-5	CASSTGQGNNQPQHF	TGTGCCAGCTCCACGGGGCAGGGGAACAATCAGCCCCAGCATTTT
TRBD1	TRBV5-5	NA	TRBJ1-6	CASNRGPASPLHF	TGTGCCAGCAACAGGGGCCCGGCCTCACCCCTCCACTTT
TRBD1	TRBV6-5	few	TRBJ1-5	CASSFPGQGVFQPQHF	TGTGCCAGCAGTTTTCCGGGACAGGGGGTTTTTCAGCCCCAGCATTTT
TRBD1	TRBV5-1	NA	TRBJ1-1	CASTLGTGPNTEAFF	TGCGCCAGCACCCTGGGGACAGGGCCGAACACTGAAGCTTTCTTT
NA	TRBV7-2	few	TRBJ1-1	CASSLAGGINTEAFF	TGTGCCAGCAGCTTAGCAGGCGGAATTAACACTGAAGCTTTCTTT
TRBD2	TRBV9	few	TRBJ2-3	CASSVAGGRTDTQYF	TGTGCCAGCAGCGTGGCGGGGGGCCGCACAGATACGCAGTATTTT
TRBD1	TRBV27	NA	TRBJ2-3	CASSLTVGQGKTDTQYF	TGTGCCAGCAGTTTAACTGTGGGACAGGGAAAAACAGATACGCAGTATTTT
TRBD1	TRBV12-3/TRBV12-4	few	TRBJ1-1	CASSVQGGEAFF	TGTGCCAGCAGTGTTCAGGGGGGGGAAGCTTTCTTT
TRBD2	TRBV20-1	few	TRBJ2-7	CSAYPTSGSYEQYF	TGCAGTGCCTATCCGACTAGCGGGAGCTACGAGCAGTACTTC
NA	TRBV6-5	NA	TRBJ2-6	CASSSRISGANVLTF	TGTGCCAGCAGTTCCCGGATTTCTGGGGCCAACGTCCTGACTTTC